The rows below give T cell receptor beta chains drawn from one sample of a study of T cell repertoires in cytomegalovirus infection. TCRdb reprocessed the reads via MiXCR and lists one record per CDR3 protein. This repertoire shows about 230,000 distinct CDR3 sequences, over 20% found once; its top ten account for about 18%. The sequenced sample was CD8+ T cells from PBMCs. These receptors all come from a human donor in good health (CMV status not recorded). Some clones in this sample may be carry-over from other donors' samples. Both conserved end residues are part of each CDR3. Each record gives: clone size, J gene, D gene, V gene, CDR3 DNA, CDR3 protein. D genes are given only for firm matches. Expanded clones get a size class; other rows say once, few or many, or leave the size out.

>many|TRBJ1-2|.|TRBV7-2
TGTGCCAGCAGCTTACGGGGGGGGGAATTCATGGGCTACACCTTC
CASSLRGGEFMGYTF
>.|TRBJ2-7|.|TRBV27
TGTGCCAGCGGGGGACTTACCTACGAGCAGTACTTC
CASGGLTYEQYF
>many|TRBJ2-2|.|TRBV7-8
TGTGCCGTTATAGGACGGCCGAACACCGGGGAGCTGTTTTTT
CAVIGRPNTGELFF
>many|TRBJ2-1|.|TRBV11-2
TGTGCCAGCAGCTTAGTGGTGGATGAGCAGTTCTTC
CASSLVVDEQFF
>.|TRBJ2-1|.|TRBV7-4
TGTGCCAGCAGCTCCGTGGACAATGAGCAGTTCTTC
CASSSVDNEQFF
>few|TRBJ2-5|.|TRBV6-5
TGTGCCAGCAGTTACTCAGAAGGGAGGCGAGAGACCCAGTACTTC
CASSYSEGRRETQYF
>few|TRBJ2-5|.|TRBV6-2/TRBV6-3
TGTGCCAGCAGTGCCAGACAGTACGGGCAAGAGACCCAGTACTTC
CASSARQYGQETQYF
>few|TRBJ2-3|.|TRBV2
TGTGCCAGCAGTGAATCGTTGGCCTACACAGATACGCAGTATTTT
CASSESLAYTDTQYF
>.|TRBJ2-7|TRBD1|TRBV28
TGTGCCAGCAGTCCCGGGACAGGGGTTGAATACGAGCAGTACTTC
CASSPGTGVEYEQYF
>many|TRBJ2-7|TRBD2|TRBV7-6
TGTGCCAGCAGCCCCGGGACTACTATCTACGAGCAGTACTTC
CASSPGTTIYEQYF
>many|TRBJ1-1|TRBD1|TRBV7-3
TGTGCCAGCAGCGCTAGGACAGGGGCCGTTAGGGCTTTCTTT
CASSARTGAVRAFF
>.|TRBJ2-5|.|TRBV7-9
TGTGCCAGCAGCTCCCAAAACCAAGAGACCCAGTACTTC
CASSSQNQETQYF
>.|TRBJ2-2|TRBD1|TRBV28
TGTGCCAGCAGCCAGGACAGGGGGAACACCGAGGAGCTGTTTTTT
CASSQDRGNTEELFF
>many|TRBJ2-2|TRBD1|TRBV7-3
TGTGCCAGCAGCCGGGGACAGGGCAGGACCGGGGAGCTGTTTTTT
CASSRGQGRTGELFF
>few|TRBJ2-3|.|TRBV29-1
TGCAGCGTTGAAGATGGCAGGGACGATACGCAGTATTTT
CSVEDGRDDTQYF
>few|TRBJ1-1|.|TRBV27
TGTGCCAGCAGTTTAGGAGTTAGGGCAGGCTCTACTCTCACTGAAGCTTTCTTT
CASSLGVRAGSTLTEAFF
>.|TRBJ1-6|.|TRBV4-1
TGCGCCAGCAGCCCGGACGTCGGTAATTCACCCCTCCACTTT
CASSPDVGNSPLHF
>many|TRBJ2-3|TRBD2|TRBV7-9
TGTGCCAGCGAAGCACAGACTAGCGGGAGGAATACGCAGTATTTT
CASEAQTSGRNTQYF
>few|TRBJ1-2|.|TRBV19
TGTGCCAGTAGTACAGGACAGCACTATGGCTACACCTTC
CASSTGQHYGYTF
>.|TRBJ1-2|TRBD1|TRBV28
TGTGCCAGCAGTTTGGCAGGGGGCTCCGACTATGGCTACACCTTC
CASSLAGGSDYGYTF
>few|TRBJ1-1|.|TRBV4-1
TGTGCCAGCAGCCAAGGAGAAAGGGCTGAAGCTTTCTTT
CASSQGERAEAFF
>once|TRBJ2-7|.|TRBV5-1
TGCGCCAGCAGCTTACAGAGGACTTACGAGCAGTACTTC
CASSLQRTYEQYF
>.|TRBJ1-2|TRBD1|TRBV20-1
TGCAGTGCTAGAGATCCTCAGGGGGACTATGGCTACACCTTC
CSARDPQGDYGYTF
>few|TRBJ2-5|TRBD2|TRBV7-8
TGTGCCAGCAGCGCCGCCTCGGTGATAGCGGGGGGAATGGGAGGGACCCAGTACTTC
CASSAASVIAGGMGGTQYF
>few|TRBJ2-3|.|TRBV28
TGTGCCACCTCCCTGCGGGGGCGCACAGATACGCAGTATTTT
CATSLRGRTDTQYF
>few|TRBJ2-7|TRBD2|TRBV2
TGTGCCAGCAGGAAGCTACTAGCGGGGGGGAATAAGCAGTACTTC
CASRKLLAGGNKQYF
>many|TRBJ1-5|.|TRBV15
TGTGCCACCAGGGGGGGTATTAGCAATCAGCCCCAGCATTTT
CATRGGISNQPQHF
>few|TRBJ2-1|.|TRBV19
TGTGCCAGTAGTATCCCCGACCATGAGCAGTTCTTC
CASSIPDHEQFF
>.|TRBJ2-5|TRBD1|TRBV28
TGTGCCAGCAGTTTGTCCGACAGGGGGCGTAAAGAGACCCAGTACTTC
CASSLSDRGRKETQYF
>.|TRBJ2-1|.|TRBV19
TGTGCCAGTAGTATAGCGGAGGGGAATGAGCAGTTCTTC
CASSIAEGNEQFF
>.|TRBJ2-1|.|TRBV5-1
TGCGCCAGCAGCTTGGGCGAAGGGGGGTCCTACAATGAGCAGTTCTTC
CASSLGEGGSYNEQFF